The entry below gives a single TCR beta chain sequence along with its context. This clone was seen a handful of times. Which antigen it targets is not known. No per-base quality is available; no much larger clone lies one base away. This entry belongs to a study of blood T cell repertoires in COVID-19 (dated by TCRdb to 2018 to 2020). Study-wide context: The collaborator samples originated in the United States, Italy and Spain and spanned the acute and convalescent phases of COVID-19. The material from the prospective study consisted of cDNA or gDNA derived from T cells, B-cell-depleted T cells, or PBMCs. Subjects who had been exposed to COVID-19, were actively infected with it, or had recovered from it provided the deeply sampled blood TCRbeta repertoires that made up the dataset. A freely available public database, intended as a resource for researchers studying the immune response to SARS-CoV-2, is where the repertoires were released. Samples came from the ongoing ImmuneRACE study (first 160 participants) plus 1,254 subjects from 6 global collaborators. A de-identified subject ID, COVID-19 status, age in years and sex were almost always included in the sample metadata. Where HLA class I and class II types were available, the types were taken from metadata supplied by the sample provider, not from assay-based typing.

Trimming takes 5 bases from V and 0 bases from J, and the germline ends sit 13 bases apart. Its CDR3 holds 15 amino acids, cysteine through phenylalanine. Only the CDR3 portion is preserved as DNA: 45 bases, with reading frame beginning at the first base. Looking up the germline V gene yields CDR1 LGHNA and CDR2 YSLEER. TCRbeta CDR3 regions were amplified from genomic DNA using the immunoSEQ Assay, a bias-controlled multiplex PCR. In the source study's methods: Within the assay, amplification of reference gene primers was used to estimate how many nucleated cells each sample contained. Sequence reads were collapsed and filtered to measure the absolute abundance of every unique TCRbeta CDR3 rearrangement. Productive Simpson clonality was computed per sample as the square root of Simpson's diversity index over productive rearrangements. The table was pulled from immuneACCESS by TCRdb, which kept in-frame rearrangements only. Such tables lose some clones; where checked, under half of the loss comes from unresolved V genes, and the rest has no known cause. For V, J and clone size, that table is used; D and trimming come from the DNA. This sample gives roughly 58,000 clones in total; just over 70% of them show up just once. Approximately 51% of the sample rests with the top ten.

Participants in the prospective study were aged roughly 18 to 100 years, lived in over 20 United States geographic areas, and enrolled through a virtual design. To assign participants to cohorts, the prospective study relied on clinical history that participants themselves reported in a screening survey and a study questionnaire. Exposed participants were defined as having been in contact with someone with a PCR-confirmed or clinician-diagnosed COVID-19 case within 2 weeks of study entry. In the prospective study, mobile phlebotomists collected whole blood, serum and a nasopharyngeal or oropharyngeal swab from each participant. Participants in the prospective study had the option to provide additional blood draws and questionnaires over a roughly 2-month period. Prospective study blood samples were shipped either frozen or at room temperature before DNA extraction. Beyond this particular receptor, the publication reports: The quantity of clinical and demographic metadata differed by source and by participant and was supplied without curation.

This TCR was recovered from a woman aged 60 to 75 who had been exposed to COVID-19. The sequenced sample consisted of PBMCs or T cells enriched from blood (not recorded which). Here the chain combines TRBV4-3 and TRBJ1-1; TRBD1 might be the D gene, on 5 matching bases. The CDR3 protein: CASSGGAGMNTEAFF. The DNA sequence is TGCGCCAGCAGCGGAGGGGCAGGGATGAACACTGAAGCTTTCTTT.